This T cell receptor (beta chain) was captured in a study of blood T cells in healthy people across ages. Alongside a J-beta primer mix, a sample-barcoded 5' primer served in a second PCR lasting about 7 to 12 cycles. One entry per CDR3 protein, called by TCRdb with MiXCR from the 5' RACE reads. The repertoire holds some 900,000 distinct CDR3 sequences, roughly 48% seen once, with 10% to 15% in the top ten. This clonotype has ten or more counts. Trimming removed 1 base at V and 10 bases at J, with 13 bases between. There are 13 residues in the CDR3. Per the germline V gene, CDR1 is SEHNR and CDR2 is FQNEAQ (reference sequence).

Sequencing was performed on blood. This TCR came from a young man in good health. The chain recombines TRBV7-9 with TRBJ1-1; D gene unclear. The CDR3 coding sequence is TGTGCCAGCAGCTTAGGCGCCTTTCCGGGAGCTTTCTTT. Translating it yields CASSLGAFPGAFF.